This entry lists 18 T cell receptor beta chains sequenced from one sample in a study of cytomegalovirus exposure and HLA in healthy donors. The PCR contained 60 Vbeta and 13 Jbeta primers. Only in-frame clones appear in the TCRdb table, and some are missing; sequencing was by immunoSEQ multiplex PCR. The sample includes about 130,000 clones, more than 75% of them seen just once. Sequenced: PBMCs. The receptors were gathered from a young man in good health and CMV-seropositive.

This chain connects TRBV11-2 to TRBJ2-3, with TRBD2 matching 7 bases. After removal of 7 bases from V and 7 bases from J, the junction contained 5 bases not matched to a gene. Germline V lookup: CDR1 SGHAT, CDR2 FQNNGV. The CDR3 extends over 12 amino acids. CDR3 residues: CASTLLANTQYF. In nucleotides, the CDR3 is TGTGCCAGCACTTTACTAGCGAATACGCAGTATTTT.

V and J are TRBV18 and TRBJ1-1; D perhaps matches TRBD1 (6 bases). V was clipped by 9 bases and J by 4 bases, with 18 bases between them. Germline V gives CDR1 KGHSH, CDR2 LQKENI. The CDR3 has 14 amino acids. CDR3 in DNA: TGTGCCAGTTTCCCCGGGGGGCCGGGCACTGAAGCTTTCTTT. Amino acids: CASFPGGPGTEAFF.

V gene TRBV19 combines with J gene TRBJ2-7, with 9 nucleotides matching TRBD1. The CDR3 spans 16 residues. The J segment lost 2 bases and the V segment lost 0 bases, leaving 5 bases of the junction unmatched. The V gene's germline CDR1 is LNHDA and CDR2 SQIVND (reference sequence). The CDR3 sequence is CASSIDGTGGAYEQYF. The CDR3 coding sequence is TGTGCCAGTAGTATAGACGGAACAGGGGGCGCCTACGAGCAGTACTTC.

V is TRBV7-6 and J is TRBJ1-1, with D uncertain. Trimming cost V 5 bases and J 1 base, with 8 bases left between them. Germline values: CDR1 SGHVS, CDR2 FNYEAQ. The CDR3 covers 13 residues. CDR3 sequence (DNA): TGTGCCAGCAGCGAACAACCGAACACTGAAGCTTTCTTT. Protein product: CASSEQPNTEAFF. The complete variable domain, with remaining parts taken from reference TRBV7-6 and TRBJ1-1, reads GAGVSQSPRYKVTKRGQDVALRCDPISGHVSLYWYRQALGQGPEFLTYFNYEAQQDKSGLPNDRFSAERPEGSISTLTIQRTEQRDSAMYRCASSEQPNTEAFFGQGTRLTVV.

The chain employs TRBV7-2 and TRBJ2-7; D gene unclear. The CDR3 covers 14 residues. CDR1 is SGHTA, CDR2 FQGNSA, per germline. V gave up 4 bases and J gave up 2 bases, with 12 bases separating them. The chain's CDR3 is CASSYQWQAYEQYF. The CDR3 nucleotides are TGTGCCAGCAGCTACCAGTGGCAGGCCTACGAGCAGTACTTC. Full variable domain (remainder filled in from reference TRBV7-2 and TRBJ2-7): GAGVSQSPSNKVTEKGKDVELRCDPISGHTALYWYRQSLGQGLEFLIYFQGNSAPDKSGLPSDRFSAERTGGSVSTLTIQRTQQEDSAVYLCASSYQWQAYEQYFGPGTRLTVT.

This chain connects TRBV13 to TRBJ2-1, with 7 bases identical to TRBD2. V shed 4 bases and J 4 bases; nucleotides not matched to a gene: 10. This CDR3 is built from 16 residues. Germline loops: CDR1 PRHDT, CDR2 FYEKMQ (reference sequence). CDR3 amino acids: CASSYGEGGSYNEQFF. The CDR3 region has the DNA TGTGCCAGCAGCTATGGCGAGGGAGGGAGTTACAATGAGCAGTTCTTC.

This clone was observed once. This chain connects TRBV13 to TRBJ2-7; weak D call: TRBD1 (6 bases). The CDR3 length is 14 residues. The germline V gene has CDR1 PRHDT and CDR2 FYEKMQ (reference sequence). Trimming removed 5 bases at V and 2 bases at J, with 13 bases between. The DNA for the CDR3 is TGTGCCAGCAGCCTCCGGGACACGGCCTACGAGCAGTACTTC. This translates into CASSLRDTAYEQYF.

The V and J genes are TRBV19 and TRBJ2-7, with D perhaps TRBD2 (5 bases). The V end lost 0 bases, the J end lost 5 bases, and 8 bases lay between the germline ends. The CDR3 runs 13 residues. Looked up from germline, CDR1 is LNHDA and CDR2 is SQIVND (reference sequence). In DNA form, the CDR3 reads TGTGCCAGTAGTATAGATGAGAGGGACGAGCAGTACTTC. Translated, it gives CASSIDERDEQYF.

The chain couples TRBV20-1 to TRBJ1-1, with TRBD1 matching 7 bases. This CDR3 has 11 residues. Germline trimming cut 5 bases from V and 7 bases from J; bases unmatched to any gene: 4. Germline CDR1 DFQATT, CDR2 SNEGSKA (reference sequence). CDR3 DNA sequence: TGCAGTGCTGAGACAGGGTATGAAGCTTTCTTT. As protein: CSAETGYEAFF.

The V and J genes are TRBV10-1 and TRBJ2-7, with D possibly TRBD2 on 5 matching bases. The germline V gene has CDR1 WNHNN and CDR2 SYGVQD (reference sequence). V lost 0 bases and J lost 6, with 18 bases in between. This CDR3 is 16 amino acids long. CDR3 in amino acids: CASSESKGSLGREQYF. Here the CDR3 DNA reads TGCGCCAGCAGTGAGTCTAAAGGGAGCCTCGGTCGCGAGCAGTACTTC.

The chain recombines TRBV6-6 with TRBJ1-1; D remains ambiguous. The ends were cut back, 6 bases at V and 6 bases at J, with 8 bases in the middle. CDR1 and CDR2 from the germline V gene are MNHNY and SVGAGI (reference sequence). The CDR3 runs 11 residues. The CDR3 loop is CASRVEAEAFF. In nucleotides, the CDR3 is TGTGCCAGCAGGGTCGAGGCTGAAGCTTTCTTT.

V and J are TRBV4-3 and TRBJ1-4, with no clear D. This CDR3 is 16 amino acids long. Trimming removed 0 bases from V and 5 bases from J, with 13 bases in between. Germline assignment: CDR1 LGHNA and CDR2 YSLEER. The CDR3 DNA sequence: TGCGCCAGCAGCCAAGATAATCCGGGAAACAATGAAAAACTGTTTTTT. Its translation: CASSQDNPGNNEKLFF.

In its sample, this clone was seen a few times. This chain uses TRBV5-1 with TRBJ2-7; 8 bases fit TRBD2. V lost 4 bases, J lost 0 bases, and 3 bases stayed unmatched. This CDR3 is built from 14 residues. The germline V gene has CDR1 SGHRS and CDR2 YFSETQ. The CDR3 bases are TGCGCCAGCAGCCATAGCGGGGCCTCCTACGAGCAGTACTTC. The encoded protein is CASSHSGASYEQYF.

This rearrangement joins TRBV4-1 to TRBJ2-5, with 9 bases that match TRBD2. CDR3 size: 18 residues. V shed 0 bases, J shed 1 base, and the junction held 9 bases outside the gene matches. Looked up from germline, CDR1 is MGHRA and CDR2 is YSYEKL. The CDR3 is CASSQDHETSGLQETQYF. The CDR3 nucleotides read TGCGCCAGCAGCCAAGATCACGAGACTAGCGGACTCCAAGAGACCCAGTACTTC.

This clone was recorded a few times. V usage is TRBV4-1 and J usage is TRBJ2-5, with a tentative D call TRBD1 (6 bases). Germline V lookup: CDR1 MGHRA, CDR2 YSYEKL. The germline V and J ends were trimmed by 1 base and 2 bases, with 11 bases remaining between them. This CDR3 is 15 amino acids long. The CDR3 DNA follows: TGCGCCAGCAGCCAAGTAGACAGGTCTCAAGAGACCCAGTACTTC. This gives the protein CASSQVDRSQETQYF.

The J gene is TRBJ1-5, the V gene TRBV30, with D hard to call. Germline CDR1 reads GTSNPN; CDR2 reads SVGIG (reference sequence). V gave up 0 bases and J gave up 1 base, with 4 bases separating them. The CDR3 sequence is 13 residues long. CDR3 nucleotides: TGTGCCTGGAGTGTCAGGAGCAATCAGCCCCAGCATTTT. Amino acid sequence: CAWSVRSNQPQHF. The variable domain in full, completed from reference TRBV30 and TRBJ1-5, reads SQTIHQWPATLVQPVGSPLSLECTVEGTSNPNLYWYRQAAGRGLQLLFYSVGIGQISSEVPQNLSASRPQDRQFILSSKKLLLSDSGFYLCAWSVRSNQPQHFGDGTRLSIL.

The rearrangement joins TRBV6-5 to TRBJ1-1; the D is unclear. V lost 6 bases and J 0 bases, leaving 14 bases between the germline ends. The CDR3 runs to 15 residues. Germline V gene sequence: CDR1 MNHEY, CDR2 SVGAGI. The CDR3 is CASSPLRGLNTEAFF. CDR3 nucleotide sequence: TGTGCCAGCAGCCCCCTACGGGGATTGAACACTGAAGCTTTCTTT.

The chain links TRBV6-1 to TRBJ2-7; TRBD1 matches at 9 bases. The CDR3 loop spans 17 amino acids. The germline V gene has CDR1 MNHNS and CDR2 SASEGT. The ends lost 2 bases at V and 7 bases at J; junction bases unmatched: 15. CDR3 bases: TGTGCCAGCAGTGAAATACAGGGGGCGCCTCCTAAGGATGAGCAGTACTTC. It codes for CASSEIQGAPPKDEQYF.